This T cell receptor beta chain was recovered during a study of monozygotic twins with cystic fibrosis. Study outcomes and limitations: V usage most resembled the co-twin in 13 of 16 pairs. Unrelated CF individuals shared fewer identical clonotypes than monozygotic CF twins. Clonality was generally low (median about 0.0095), higher in the most severe patients. Age, concordance and disease severity did not associate with shared CDR3 numbers.

Produced via immunoSEQ multiplex PCR; TCRdb's table is partial and in-frame only. The data hold 39,000 or so clones, with around nine tenths observed a single time. Germline V CDR1 and CDR2: MNHEY, SVGAGI. With 5 bases removed from V and 8 bases from J, the gap between germline ends came to 15 bases. The CDR3 extends over 13 amino acids. With respect to this clone: The target antigen is unknown.

Material for sequencing was blood. The chain recombines TRBV6-5 with TRBJ1-1; D gene ambiguous. This TCR was sampled from a boy aged 2 to 10 with cystic fibrosis. CDR3 loop: CASSTAAVGEAFF. CDR3 nucleotides: TGTGCCAGCAGTACCGCCGCGGTGGGGGAAGCTTTCTTT.